The T cell receptor (beta chain) under discussion was sequenced for a study of T cell changes during pregnancy in multiple sclerosis. V lost 8 bases and J lost 4; bases outside the gene matches: 7. Germline V CDR1 and CDR2: MRHNA, SNTAGT. The CDR3 is 14 amino acids. The data were produced by immunoSEQ multiplex PCR, yet TCRdb's version contains in-frame clones alone and is incomplete. Of just under 60,000 clones detected, nearly 95% appear once; the ten largest clones hold 0.85%. The starting material was peripheral blood, obtained in the first trimester of pregnancy. This sequence originates from a female donor with multiple sclerosis, enrolled in a pregnancy study. The rearrangement joins TRBV6-4 to TRBJ2-3, with TRBD1 identical over 9 bases. The CDR3 DNA is TGTGCCAGCTCCGAGACAGGGGGACCAGATACGCAGTATTTT. Amino acid sequence: CASSETGGPDTQYF.